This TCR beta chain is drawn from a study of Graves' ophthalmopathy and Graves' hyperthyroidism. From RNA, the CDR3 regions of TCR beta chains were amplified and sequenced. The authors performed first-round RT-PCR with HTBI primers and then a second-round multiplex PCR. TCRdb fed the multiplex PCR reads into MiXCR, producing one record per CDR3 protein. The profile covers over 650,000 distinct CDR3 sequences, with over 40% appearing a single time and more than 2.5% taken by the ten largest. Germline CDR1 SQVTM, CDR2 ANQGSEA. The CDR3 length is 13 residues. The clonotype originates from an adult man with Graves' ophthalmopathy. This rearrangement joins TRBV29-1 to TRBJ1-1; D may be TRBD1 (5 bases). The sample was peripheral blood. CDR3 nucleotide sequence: TGCAGTGCTAGAGAAGTCCAGGGTAATGAAGCTTTCTTT. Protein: CSAREVQGNEAFF.